Reported below is one TCR beta chain. As yet, its antigen is unknown. This specimen comes from a study of blood T cells in healthy people across ages. Across the whole study: About one barcoded beta molecule was captured per two T cells (by template switching).

Primers used in a second PCR of roughly 6 to 11 cycles were a sample-barcoded 5' primer and a J-beta primer mix. Every cDNA was tagged by a template-switch adaptor with 12 random nucleotides. One entry per CDR3 protein, called by TCRdb with MiXCR from the 5' RACE reads. The table records about 1.4 million distinct CDR3 sequences, 59% of them present only once. Germline V gene lookup returns CDR1 PRHDT and CDR2 FYEKMQ (reference sequence). Trimming took 2 bases from V and 6 from J, leaving 8 bases between them. CDR3 size: 12 residues. The total RNA that was extracted per sample amounted to at least 5.5 micrograms. The study's findings and limits: A strong correlation was found between TCR beta diversity and the percentage of naive T cells.

Sequencing was performed on blood. The chain has TRBV13 and TRBJ2-7, with D tentatively TRBD1 (6 bases). The TCR comes from a man between 18 and 29 years old in good health. The DNA for the CDR3 is TGTGCCAGCAGCTTAACAGGGTTCGAGCAGTACTTC. Amino acids: CASSLTGFEQYF.